This T cell receptor (beta chain) is from a study of cytomegalovirus exposure and HLA in healthy donors. Study-level background: Around 200 million T cells yielded around 100 million unique TCR beta sequences, as an earlier analysis found.

The study ran its PCR with 60 Vbeta and 13 Jbeta primers. Generated by immunoSEQ multiplex PCR, the TCRdb table keeps only in-frame clones and is missing some. The sample has fewer than 200,000 clones; 73% are singletons. This clone was detected a few times. Its antigen remains unidentified. Whole-study results and caveats: Reportedly, cytomegalovirus status was diagnosed with high sensitivity and specificity. Most TCR beta V segments were productive about 87% or about 30% of the time in an earlier analysis. A likely sequencing artifact accounted for one observed cluster of highly shared sequence variants.

This clonotype was obtained from a woman in her thirties in good health and CMV-seronegative. What was sequenced was PBMCs.

CDR3 bases: TGTGCCAGCAGTCACCGACAGGGTAACTATGGCTACACCTTC. Translating gives CASSHRQGNYGYTF. The chain recombines TRBV5-6 with TRBJ1-2, with TRBD1 identical over 7 bases. The germline V gene has CDR1 SGHDT and CDR2 YYEEEE. With 5 bases clipped from V and 1 base from J, the junction kept 5 bases outside the gene matches. The CDR3 spans 14 residues.